This T cell receptor beta chain was identified in a study of cytomegalovirus exposure and HLA in healthy donors. Study at large: In an earlier analysis, 95 million to 140 million unique TCR beta sequences were found from some 200 million T cells. Study-level points and caveats: It was shown in a later analysis that HLA-associated TCR beta chains were more clonally expanded than other, equally common chains. Later work found most CMV-associated TCR beta chains apparently HLA-restricted.

V gave up 3 bases and J gave up 4 bases; unmatched junction bases: 5. CDR1 and CDR2 (germline): LNHNV, YYDKDF (reference sequence). There are 15 residues in the CDR3. Concerning this clone: Its antigen is currently unknown.

The PCR had 60 Vbeta and 13 Jbeta primers. Sequenced by immunoSEQ multiplex PCR; TCRdb stores in-frame clones only, minus some. Of about 76,000 clones in the sample, approximately 70% were seen once. J is TRBJ2-1 and V is TRBV15, with 8 nucleotides matching TRBD1. The clonotype was recovered from a man between 60 and 70 years old in good health and CMV-seropositive. What was sequenced was PBMCs. The CDR3 spells CATSSNRGSYNEQFF. In DNA, the CDR3 is TGTGCCACCAGCAGTAACAGGGGGTCGTACAATGAGCAGTTCTTC.